A selection of T cell receptor beta chains follows, all from one sample in a study of early T cells in non-severe SARS-CoV-2 infection. TCRdb reprocessed the 5' RACE reads with MiXCR, giving one entry per CDR3 protein. This sample carries roughly 100,000 distinct CDR3 sequences, roughly 13% of them seen once, and the ten largest clones take 6.2%. The specimen was whole blood. The receptors come from an adult who was a healthcare worker with PCR-confirmed SARS-CoV-2 infection or an uninfected control (not recorded which). CDR3s include the opening cysteine and the closing phenylalanine or tryptophan. The order of the fields is D gene, clone size, V gene, J gene, CDR3 protein, CDR3 DNA. A D gene is named only where the DNA matches it firmly. Size tells how often a clone was seen (once, few, many) or the class of an expanded clone, and some rows leave it out.

d_gene: TRBD2
abundance: few
v_gene: TRBV27
j_gene: TRBJ2-5
CDR3aa: CASARQGGETQYF
CDR3nt: TGTGCCAGCGCAAGGCAGGGAGGGGAGACCCAGTACTTC

d_gene: TRBD1
abundance: few
v_gene: TRBV11-2
j_gene: TRBJ2-2
CDR3aa: CASSRLRTGNTGELFF
CDR3nt: TGTGCCAGCAGCCGACTTCGGACAGGGAACACCGGGGAGCTGTTTTTT

d_gene: TRBD2
abundance: medium-sized
v_gene: TRBV28
j_gene: TRBJ2-1
CDR3aa: CASSWREGRNEQFF
CDR3nt: TGTGCCAGCAGTTGGCGGGAGGGCCGCAATGAGCAGTTCTTC

d_gene: -
abundance: -
v_gene: TRBV6-2/TRBV6-3
j_gene: TRBJ2-1
CDR3aa: CASSPRQSYEQFF
CDR3nt: TGTGCCAGCAGTCCCCGACAGAGCTATGAGCAGTTCTTC

d_gene: -
abundance: -
v_gene: TRBV11-2
j_gene: TRBJ2-3
CDR3aa: CASSHPGTDTQYF
CDR3nt: TGTGCCAGCAGCCATCCTGGGACAGATACGCAGTATTTT

d_gene: -
abundance: many
v_gene: TRBV3-1
j_gene: TRBJ2-6
CDR3aa: CASTLSGANVLTF
CDR3nt: TGTGCCAGCACTCTCTCTGGGGCCAACGTCCTGACTTTC

d_gene: -
abundance: -
v_gene: TRBV6-2/TRBV6-3
j_gene: TRBJ2-7
CDR3aa: CASSCEGRVYEQYF
CDR3nt: TGTGCCAGCAGTTGCGAGGGGAGAGTCTACGAGCAGTACTTC

d_gene: -
abundance: -
v_gene: TRBV9
j_gene: TRBJ2-1
CDR3aa: CASNVAPIADNEQFF
CDR3nt: TGTGCCAGCAACGTAGCCCCTATAGCGGACAATGAGCAGTTCTTC

d_gene: -
abundance: -
v_gene: TRBV29-1
j_gene: TRBJ1-1
CDR3aa: CSARTAEAFF
CDR3nt: TGCAGCGCCAGGACAGCTGAAGCTTTCTTT

d_gene: TRBD1
abundance: few
v_gene: TRBV7-2
j_gene: TRBJ2-3
CDR3aa: CASSLVGTGVRDTQYF
CDR3nt: TGTGCCAGCAGCTTAGTCGGGACAGGCGTCCGGGATACGCAGTATTTT

d_gene: -
abundance: -
v_gene: TRBV5-1
j_gene: TRBJ2-3
CDR3aa: CASSFWGSSSTDTQYF
CDR3nt: TGCGCCAGCAGCTTCTGGGGCAGTTCCAGCACAGATACGCAGTATTTT

d_gene: -
abundance: many
v_gene: TRBV2
j_gene: TRBJ2-1
CDR3aa: CASRAESSSYNEQFF
CDR3nt: TGTGCCAGCAGGGCGGAGAGCTCGTCCTACAATGAGCAGTTCTTC

d_gene: -
abundance: -
v_gene: TRBV3-1
j_gene: TRBJ2-3
CDR3aa: CASSQDTGPAYADTQYF
CDR3nt: TGTGCCAGCAGCCAAGATACCGGACCCGCTTATGCAGATACGCAGTATTTT

d_gene: -
abundance: few
v_gene: TRBV5-4
j_gene: TRBJ2-5
CDR3aa: CASRRDSETQYF
CDR3nt: TGTGCCAGCAGAAGGGACTCAGAGACCCAGTACTTC

d_gene: TRBD1
abundance: -
v_gene: TRBV12-3/TRBV12-4
j_gene: TRBJ2-7
CDR3aa: CASSQGARIEQYF
CDR3nt: TGTGCCAGCAGTCAGGGGGCTAGGATCGAGCAGTACTTC